Below, one TCR beta chain is given with its context. Given the absence of the conserved phenylalanine or tryptophan at the CDR3 end, a read error is likely. The DNA is left out, because the CDR3 cannot be placed on it with certainty; the CDR3 is given as TCRdb lists it. The data were obtained in a study of CD8+CD57+ T cells in acquired aplastic anemia. The CDR3 length equals 12 residues, ends included. CDR1 SGHVS and CDR2 FNYEAQ come from the germline V gene. Those patients picked for sequencing had displayed CD8+CD57+ cell expansion on flow cytometry. The template used for profiling TCR beta VDJ and CDR3 was genomic DNA. Via MiXCR, TCRdb re-called the reads, giving one row per CDR3 protein. The sample contains around 250,000 distinct CDR3 sequences, approximately 80% of which appear only once.

V is TRBV7-6 and J is TRBJ2-3. Sequenced material: sorted CD4+, CD8+, or CD8+CD57+ T cells (not recorded which) from PBMCs. This TCR derives from a human donor with aplastic anemia. CDR3 in amino acids: CASSLAYDTKET.